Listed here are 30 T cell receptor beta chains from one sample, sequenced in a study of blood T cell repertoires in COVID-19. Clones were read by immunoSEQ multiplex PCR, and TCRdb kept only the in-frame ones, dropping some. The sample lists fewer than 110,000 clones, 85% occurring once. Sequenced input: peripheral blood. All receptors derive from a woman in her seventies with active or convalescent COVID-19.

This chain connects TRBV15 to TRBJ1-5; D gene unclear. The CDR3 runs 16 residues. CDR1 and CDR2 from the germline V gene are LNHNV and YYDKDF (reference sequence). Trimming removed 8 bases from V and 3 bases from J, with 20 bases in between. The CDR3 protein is CATLDYKGGDNQPQHF. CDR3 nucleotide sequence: TGTGCCACCCTAGATTATAAAGGTGGCGACAATCAGCCCCAGCATTTT.

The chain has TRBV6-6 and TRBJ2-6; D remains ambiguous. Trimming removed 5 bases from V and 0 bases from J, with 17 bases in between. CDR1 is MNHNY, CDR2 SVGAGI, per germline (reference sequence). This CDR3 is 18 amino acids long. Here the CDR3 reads CASSPLTEPSSGANVLTF. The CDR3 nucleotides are TGTGCCAGCAGTCCGTTAACAGAGCCAAGCTCTGGGGCCAACGTCCTGACTTTC.

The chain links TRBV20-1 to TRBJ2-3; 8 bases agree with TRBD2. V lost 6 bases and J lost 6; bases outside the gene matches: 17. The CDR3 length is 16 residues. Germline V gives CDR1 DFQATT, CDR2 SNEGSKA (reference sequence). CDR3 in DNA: TGCAGTGCCAGTGCTAGGTTCCGGCGGGGGGCGGATACGCAGTATTTT. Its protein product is CSASARFRRGADTQYF.

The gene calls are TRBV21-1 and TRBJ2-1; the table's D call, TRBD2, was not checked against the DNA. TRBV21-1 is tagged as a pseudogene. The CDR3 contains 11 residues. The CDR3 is CASSIRDGGFF. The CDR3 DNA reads TGTGCCAGCAGCATCCGGGACGGGGGGTTCTTC.

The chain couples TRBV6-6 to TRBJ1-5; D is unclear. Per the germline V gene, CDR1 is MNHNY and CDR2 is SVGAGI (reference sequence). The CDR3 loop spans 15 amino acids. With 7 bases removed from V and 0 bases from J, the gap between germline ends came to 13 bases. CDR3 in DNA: TGTGCCAGCATCCTGGGCAGTGCTAGCAATCAGCCCCAGCATTTT. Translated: CASILGSASNQPQHF.

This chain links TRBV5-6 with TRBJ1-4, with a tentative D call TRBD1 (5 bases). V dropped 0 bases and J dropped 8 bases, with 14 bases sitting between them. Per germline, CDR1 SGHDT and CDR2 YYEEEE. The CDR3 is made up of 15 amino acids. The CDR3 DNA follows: TGTGCCAGCAGCTTGGTTCGGCAGGGAGGCGAAAAACTGTTTTTT. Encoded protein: CASSLVRQGGEKLFF. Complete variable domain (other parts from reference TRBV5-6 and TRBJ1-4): DAGVTQSPTHLIKTRGQQVTLRCSPKSGHDTVSWYQQALGQGPQFIFQYYEEEERQRGNFPDRFSGHQFPNYSSELNVNALLLGDSALYLCASSLVRQGGEKLFFGSGTQLSVL.

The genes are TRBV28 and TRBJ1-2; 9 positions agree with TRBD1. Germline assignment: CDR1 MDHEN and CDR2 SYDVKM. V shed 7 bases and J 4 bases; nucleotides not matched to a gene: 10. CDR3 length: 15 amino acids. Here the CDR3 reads CASTLEDRGGYGYTF. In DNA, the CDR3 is TGTGCCAGCACCTTAGAGGACAGGGGAGGCTATGGCTACACCTTC.

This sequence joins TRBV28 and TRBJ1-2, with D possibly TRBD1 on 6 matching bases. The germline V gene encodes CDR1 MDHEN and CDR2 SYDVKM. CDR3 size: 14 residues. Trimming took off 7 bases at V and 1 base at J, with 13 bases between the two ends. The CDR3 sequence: CASTKQGFNYGYTF. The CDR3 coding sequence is TGTGCCAGCACCAAACAGGGTTTTAACTATGGCTACACCTTC.

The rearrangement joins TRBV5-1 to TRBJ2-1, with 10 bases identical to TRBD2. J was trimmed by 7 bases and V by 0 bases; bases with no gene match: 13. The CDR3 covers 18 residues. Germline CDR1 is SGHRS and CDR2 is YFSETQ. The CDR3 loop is CASSLGISSGSSGNEQFF. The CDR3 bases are TGCGCCAGCAGCTTGGGTATATCTAGCGGGAGTTCAGGAAATGAGCAGTTCTTC. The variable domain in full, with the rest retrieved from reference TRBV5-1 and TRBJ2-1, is KAGVTQTPRYLIKTRGQQVTLSCSPISGHRSVSWYQQTPGQGLQFLFEYFSETQRNKGNFPGRFSGRQFSNSRSEMNVSTLELGDSALYLCASSLGISSGSSGNEQFFGPGTRLTVL.

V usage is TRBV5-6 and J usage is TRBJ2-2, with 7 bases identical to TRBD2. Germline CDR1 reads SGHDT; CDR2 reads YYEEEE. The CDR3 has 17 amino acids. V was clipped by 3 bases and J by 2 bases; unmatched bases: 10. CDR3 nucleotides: TGTGCCAGCAGCTCGGGGATGGGACTACCTAACACCGGGGAGCTGTTTTTT. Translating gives CASSSGMGLPNTGELFF.

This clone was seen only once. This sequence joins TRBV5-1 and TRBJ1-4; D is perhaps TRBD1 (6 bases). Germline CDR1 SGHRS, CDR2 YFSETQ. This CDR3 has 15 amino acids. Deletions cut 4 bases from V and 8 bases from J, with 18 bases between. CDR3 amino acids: CASSSYRGDNEKLFF. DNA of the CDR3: TGCGCCAGCAGCAGTTACAGAGGGGACAACGAAAAACTGTTTTTT.

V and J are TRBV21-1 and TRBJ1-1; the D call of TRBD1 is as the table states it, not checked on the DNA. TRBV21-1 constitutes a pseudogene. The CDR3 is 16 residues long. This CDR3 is CASSKSTQGMRTEAFF. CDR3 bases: TGTGCCAGCAGCAAATCTACACAGGGGATGCGAACTGAAGCTTTCTTT.

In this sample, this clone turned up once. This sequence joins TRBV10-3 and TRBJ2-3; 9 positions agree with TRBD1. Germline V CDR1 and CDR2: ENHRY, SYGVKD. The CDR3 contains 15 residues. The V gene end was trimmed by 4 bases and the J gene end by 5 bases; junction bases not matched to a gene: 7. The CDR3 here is CAISAGTGKGDTQYF. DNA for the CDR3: TGTGCCATCAGTGCCGGGACAGGGAAAGGAGATACGCAGTATTTT.

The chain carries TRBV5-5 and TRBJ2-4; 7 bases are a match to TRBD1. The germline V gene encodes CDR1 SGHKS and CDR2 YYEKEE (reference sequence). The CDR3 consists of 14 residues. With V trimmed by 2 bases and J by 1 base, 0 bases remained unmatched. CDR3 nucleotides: TGTGCCAGCAGCTTACAGGGGGCCAAAAACATTCAGTACTTC. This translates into CASSLQGAKNIQYF.

CDR3 DNA: TGCGCCAGCAGCTATGGACAGGACTTCTCTGGGGCCAACGTCCTGACTTTC. Its protein is CASSYGQDFSGANVLTF. The gene calls are TRBV5-1 and TRBJ2-6, with 7 bases that match TRBD1. J gave up 0 bases and V 3 bases, and 6 bases lay outside the gene matches. Germline loops: CDR1 SGHRS, CDR2 YFSETQ. The CDR3 is 17 amino acids.

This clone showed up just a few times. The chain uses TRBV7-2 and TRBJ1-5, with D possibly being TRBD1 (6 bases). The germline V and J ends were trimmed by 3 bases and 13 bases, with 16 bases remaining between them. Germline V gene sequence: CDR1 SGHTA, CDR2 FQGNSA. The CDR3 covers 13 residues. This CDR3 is CASSFNGAGQQHF. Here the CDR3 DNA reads TGTGCCAGCAGCTTCAACGGAGCGGGACAACAGCATTTT.

The CDR3 is CATSRDNKNTEAFF. In nucleotides, the CDR3 is TGTGCCACCAGCAGAGATAATAAGAACACTGAAGCTTTCTTT. The rearrangement joins TRBV15 to TRBJ1-1; no firm D call. With 0 bases removed from V and 1 base from J, the gap between germline ends came to 6 bases. CDR3 length equals 14 residues. The germline V gene encodes CDR1 LNHNV and CDR2 YYDKDF (reference sequence).

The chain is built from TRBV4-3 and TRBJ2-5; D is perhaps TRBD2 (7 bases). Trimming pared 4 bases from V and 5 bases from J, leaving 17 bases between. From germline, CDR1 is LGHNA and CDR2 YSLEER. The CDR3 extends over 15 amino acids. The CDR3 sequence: CASSPSRGGGETQYF. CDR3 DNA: TGCGCCAGCAGCCCCTCCCGAGGGGGAGGGGAGACCCAGTACTTC.

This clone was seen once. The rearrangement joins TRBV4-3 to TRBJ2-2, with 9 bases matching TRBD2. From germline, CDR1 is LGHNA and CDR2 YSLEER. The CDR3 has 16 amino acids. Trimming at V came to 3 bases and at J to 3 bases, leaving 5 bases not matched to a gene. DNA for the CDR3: TGCGCCAGCAGCCATACTAGCGGGTCTGACACCGGGGAGCTGTTTTTT. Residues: CASSHTSGSDTGELFF.

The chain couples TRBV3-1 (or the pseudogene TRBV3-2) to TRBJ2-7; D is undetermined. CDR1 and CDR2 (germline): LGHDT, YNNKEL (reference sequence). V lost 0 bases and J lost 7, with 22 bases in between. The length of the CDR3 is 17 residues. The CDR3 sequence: CASSQDRHIPRLREQYF. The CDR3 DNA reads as TGTGCCAGCAGCCAAGATCGACACATCCCCCGTCTACGAGAGCAGTACTTC.

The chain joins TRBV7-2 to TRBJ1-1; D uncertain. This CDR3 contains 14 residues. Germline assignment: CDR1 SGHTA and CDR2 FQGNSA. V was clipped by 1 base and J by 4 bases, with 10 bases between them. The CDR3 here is CASSLVEWSTEAFF. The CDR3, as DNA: TGTGCCAGCAGCTTAGTAGAGTGGAGCACTGAAGCTTTCTTT.

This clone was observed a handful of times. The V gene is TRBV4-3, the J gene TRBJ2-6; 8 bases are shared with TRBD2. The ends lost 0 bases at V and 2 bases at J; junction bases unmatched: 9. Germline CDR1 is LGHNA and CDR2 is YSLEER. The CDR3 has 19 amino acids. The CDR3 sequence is CASSQDIVAGIAGANVLTF. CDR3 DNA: TGCGCCAGCAGCCAAGATATTGTAGCGGGAATAGCTGGGGCCAACGTCCTGACTTTC.

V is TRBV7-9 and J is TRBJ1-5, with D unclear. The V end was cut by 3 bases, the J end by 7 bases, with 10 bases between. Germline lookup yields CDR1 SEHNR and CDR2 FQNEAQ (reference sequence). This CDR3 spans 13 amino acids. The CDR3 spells CASSFSPEQPQHF. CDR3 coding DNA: TGTGCCAGCAGCTTCAGTCCTGAACAGCCCCAGCATTTT.

The CDR3 here is CASSLEAGGSQPQHF. CDR3 bases: TGCGCCAGCAGCTTGGAGGCAGGGGGCTCTCAGCCCCAGCATTTT. V is TRBV5-1 and J is TRBJ1-5, with 8 nucleotides matching TRBD1. Germline trimming cut 0 bases from V and 6 bases from J; bases unmatched to any gene: 5. The CDR3 runs to 15 residues. Germline CDR1 is SGHRS and CDR2 is YFSETQ.

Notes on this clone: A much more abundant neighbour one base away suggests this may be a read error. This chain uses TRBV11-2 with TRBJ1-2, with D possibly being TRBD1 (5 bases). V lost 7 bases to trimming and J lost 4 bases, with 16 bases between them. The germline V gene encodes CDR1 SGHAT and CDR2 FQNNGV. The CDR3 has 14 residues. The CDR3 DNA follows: TGTGCCAGCAACTCCCTCGGGGGGGGCTATGGCTACACCTTC. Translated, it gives CASNSLGGGYGYTF.

This chain's CDR3 is CASSLSAGANYGYTF. In nucleotides, the CDR3 is TGCGCCAGCAGCTTGTCCGCGGGCGCTAACTATGGCTACACCTTC. The chain carries TRBV5-1 and TRBJ1-2; D gene ambiguous. CDR3 size: 15 residues. Germline V CDR1 and CDR2: SGHRS, YFSETQ. Trimming pared 1 base from V and 0 bases from J, leaving 10 bases between.

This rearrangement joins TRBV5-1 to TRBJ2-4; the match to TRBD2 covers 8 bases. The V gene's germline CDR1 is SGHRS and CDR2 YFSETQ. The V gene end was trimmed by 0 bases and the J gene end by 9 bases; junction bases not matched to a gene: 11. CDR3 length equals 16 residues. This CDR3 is CASSLEGSGKWGIQYF. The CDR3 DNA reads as TGCGCCAGCAGCTTGGAGGGTAGCGGGAAATGGGGCATTCAGTACTTC.

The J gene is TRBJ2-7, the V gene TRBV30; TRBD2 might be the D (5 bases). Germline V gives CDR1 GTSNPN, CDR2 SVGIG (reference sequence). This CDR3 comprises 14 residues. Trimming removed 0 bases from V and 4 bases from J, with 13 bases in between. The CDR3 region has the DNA TGTGCCTGGAGTGTTAGAGGGCGGAGATACGAGCAGTACTTC. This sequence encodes CAWSVRGRRYEQYF.

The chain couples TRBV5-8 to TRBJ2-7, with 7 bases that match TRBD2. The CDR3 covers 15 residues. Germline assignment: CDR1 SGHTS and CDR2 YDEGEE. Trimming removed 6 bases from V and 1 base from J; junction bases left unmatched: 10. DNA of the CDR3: TGTGCCAGCACCGAAGCGGGGAAGAATTCCTACGAGCAGTACTTC. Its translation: CASTEAGKNSYEQYF.

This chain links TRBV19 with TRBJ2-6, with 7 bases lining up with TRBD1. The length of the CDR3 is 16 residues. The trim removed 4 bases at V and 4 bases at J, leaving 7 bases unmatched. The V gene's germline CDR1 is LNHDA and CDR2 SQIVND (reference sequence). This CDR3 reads CASSTDRESGANVLTF. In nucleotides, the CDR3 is TGTGCCAGTAGTACCGACAGGGAATCCGGGGCCAACGTCCTGACTTTC.